These T cell receptor beta chains were read from a single sample in a study of cytomegalovirus exposure and HLA in healthy donors. The method was immunoSEQ multiplex PCR; TCRdb's version includes in-frame clones alone and lacks a portion of them. Of under 150,000 clones listed, more than 75% are singletons. The sample comprised PBMCs. The receptor set was obtained from a female donor in good health and CMV-seronegative. Each CDR3 is given with its conserved first and last residue. D genes are given only for firm matches. Size is omitted from some rows. Given values are once, few, many or a class for expanded clones.

size,V,D,J,CDR3,DNA
once,TRBV30,TRBD1,TRBJ1-2,CAWSETGGHGYTF,TGTGCCTGGAGTGAGACAGGGGGGCATGGCTACACCTTC
.,TRBV9,TRBD2,TRBJ2-1,CASSVGGDYNEQFF,TGTGCCAGCAGCGTCGGGGGGGACTACAATGAGCAGTTCTTC
.,TRBV15,TRBD1,TRBJ2-3,CATSRYRGGDTQYF,TGTGCCACCAGCAGATACAGGGGTGGGGATACGCAGTATTTT
.,TRBV7-2,TRBD2,TRBJ2-7,CASSLASGTQEQYF,TGTGCCAGCAGCTTAGCTAGCGGGACGCAAGAGCAGTACTTC
.,TRBV5-4,.,TRBJ2-5,CASSLEGGQETQYF,TGTGCCAGCAGCTTGGAAGGGGGCCAAGAGACCCAGTACTTC
.,TRBV5-1,TRBD1,TRBJ2-3,CASSLAGGEGDTQYF,TGCGCCAGCAGCTTGGCAGGGGGCGAGGGGGATACGCAGTATTTT
.,TRBV5-8,.,TRBJ2-5,CASSLEAMGAQKETQYF,TGTGCCAGCAGCTTGGAGGCGATGGGGGCGCAGAAGGAGACCCAGTACTTC
.,TRBV15,.,TRBJ2-3,CATSRRSGSTDTQYF,TGTGCCACCAGCCGCCGCTCGGGTAGCACAGATACGCAGTATTTT
.,TRBV6-6,TRBD1,TRBJ1-2,CASSSYDRGVRGYTF,TGTGCCAGCAGTTCATACGACAGGGGGGTTCGGGGCTACACCTTC
.,TRBV28,TRBD1,TRBJ1-5,CASSKKTGGNQPQHF,TGTGCCAGCAGTAAAAAGACAGGGGGCAATCAGCCCCAGCATTTT
.,TRBV10-3,TRBD1,TRBJ1-5,CAISGTGTGDQPQHF,TGTGCCATCAGTGGGACCGGGACAGGGGATCAGCCCCAGCATTTT
few,TRBV6-6,.,TRBJ1-5,CASSDTGSNQPQHF,TGTGCCAGCAGTGACACAGGAAGCAATCAGCCCCAGCATTTT
once,TRBV5-1,TRBD2,TRBJ2-2,CASSLTLAGKTGELFF,TGCGCCAGCAGCTTGACCTTAGCGGGAAAGACCGGGGAGCTGTTTTTT
.,TRBV4-3,.,TRBJ2-7,CASSQTVREEQYF,TGCGCCAGCAGCCAAACAGTACGTGAAGAGCAGTACTTC
few,TRBV10-3,.,TRBJ1-2,CATNRGTNYGYTF,TGTGCCACAAACCGGGGGACTAACTATGGCTACACCTTC
.,TRBV5-4,TRBD1,TRBJ2-3,CASSLIATGASDTQYF,TGTGCCAGCAGCTTGATCGCGACAGGGGCGTCGGATACGCAGTATTTT
.,TRBV30,TRBD2,TRBJ2-1,CAWTGTSGRAYNEQFF,TGTGCCTGGACGGGGACTAGCGGGAGGGCCTATAATGAGCAGTTCTTC
once,TRBV5-1,TRBD1,TRBJ1-4,CASSLWTGRSEKLFF,TGCGCCAGCAGCCTGTGGACAGGGCGGAGTGAAAAACTGTTTTTT
few,TRBV5-6,TRBD1,TRBJ1-2,CASSGGTGAQTF,TGTGCCAGCAGCGGGGGGACAGGGGCCCAAACCTTC